Below, 12 T cell receptor beta chains from the same sample are listed, as sequenced in a study of blood T cell repertoires in COVID-19. Sequenced by immunoSEQ multiplex PCR; TCRdb stores in-frame clones only, minus some. Of 300,000 to 400,000 clones in the sample, approximately 89% were seen once. The source material was peripheral blood. Source of these receptors: a woman aged 50 to 60 who had recovered from COVID-19.

This chain connects TRBV5-4 to TRBJ2-1; weak D call: TRBD2 (6 bases). Germline V CDR1 and CDR2: SGHNT, YYREEE (reference sequence). V was cut by 5 bases and J by 2 bases, with 11 bases left in between. The CDR3 extends over 14 amino acids. The CDR3 nucleotides are TGTGCCAGCAGAAGGGACTTCCCCTACAATGAGCAGTTCTTC. Translating it yields CASRRDFPYNEQFF.

J is TRBJ1-6 and V is TRBV6-5, with D perhaps TRBD1 (5 bases). The CDR3 is made up of 13 amino acids. The V gene lost 2 bases and the J gene lost 9 bases, with 8 bases spanning the gap. The V gene's germline CDR1 is MNHEY and CDR2 SVGAGI. The CDR3 loop reads CASSYRGTSPLHF. The CDR3 DNA sequence: TGTGCCAGCAGTTACAGGGGAACTTCACCCCTCCACTTT.

V gene TRBV15 combines with J gene TRBJ1-2; weak D call: TRBD1 (6 bases). The CDR3 length is 12 residues. V dropped 2 bases and J dropped 5 bases, with 6 bases sitting between them. CDR1 is LNHNV and CDR2 is YYDKDF in the germline V gene (reference sequence). CDR3 amino acids: CATSRTGYGYTF. In nucleotides, the CDR3 is TGTGCCACCAGCAGAACAGGGTATGGCTACACCTTC.

V usage is TRBV6-5 and J usage is TRBJ1-2; perhaps TRBD1 as D (6 bases). The CDR3 runs 15 residues. The V end was cut by 2 bases, the J end by 3 bases, with 13 bases between. The germline CDR1 and CDR2 sequences are MNHEY and SVGAGI. CDR3 loop: CASSYGTGRHYGYTF. The CDR3 bases are TGTGCCAGCAGTTACGGTACAGGGCGGCACTATGGCTACACCTTC.

The chain is built from TRBV6-5 and TRBJ1-4; 8 nucleotides align to TRBD1. The CDR3 is 14 amino acids. The germline V gene encodes CDR1 MNHEY and CDR2 SVGAGI. The trim removed 6 bases at V and 6 bases at J, leaving 6 bases unmatched. CDR3 coding DNA: TGTGCCAGCAGAACAGGGGGTAAGGATGAAAAACTGTTTTTT. This translates into CASRTGGKDEKLFF.

The rearrangement uses TRBV6-2 or TRBV6-3 and TRBJ2-7; TRBD1 agrees at 7 bases. CDR3 length: 18 amino acids. Germline V gene lookup returns CDR1 MNHEY and CDR2 SVGEGT. V shed 2 bases, J shed 6 bases, and the junction held 19 bases outside the gene matches. This chain's CDR3 is CASSYQSASLTDRVEQYF. DNA of the CDR3: TGTGCCAGCAGTTACCAGTCGGCGTCACTAACCGACAGGGTCGAGCAGTACTTC.

The V and J genes are TRBV4-2 and TRBJ2-7, with D hard to call. This CDR3 has 14 residues. Germline CDR1 LGHNA, CDR2 YNFKEQ. Between the trimmed V and J ends, which lost 0 bases and 2 bases, there was a span of 8 bases. The CDR3, as DNA: TGTGCCAGCAGCCAAGATCGGGTCGCCTACGAGCAGTACTTC. Translation: CASSQDRVAYEQYF.

The CDR3 reads CASSGLTANYGYTF. The CDR3 DNA reads TGTGCCAGCTCAGGACTAACAGCTAACTATGGCTACACCTTC. The chain employs TRBV2 and TRBJ1-2; D is ambiguous. This CDR3 comprises 14 residues. V shed 8 bases and J shed 0 bases, with 13 bases lying between them. The germline V gene has CDR1 SNHLY and CDR2 FYNNEI. The whole variable domain, remainder taken from reference TRBV2 and TRBJ1-2, is EPEVTQTPSHQVTQMGQEVILRCVPISNHLYFYWYRQILGQKVEFLVSFYNNEISEKSEIFDDQFSVERPDGSNFTLKIRSTKLEDSAMYFCASSGLTANYGYTFGSGTRLTVV.

The J gene is TRBJ2-3, the V gene TRBV5-6; a weak D match, TRBD2 (6 bases). Germline CDR1 is SGHDT and CDR2 is YYEEEE. Trimming left V 3 bases short and J 0 bases short, with 11 bases between. This CDR3 is 15 amino acids long. As DNA, the CDR3 is TGTGCCAGCAGCTGGAGGGCAGGGAGCACAGATACGCAGTATTTT. Translated, it gives CASSWRAGSTDTQYF. Complete variable domain (other parts from reference TRBV5-6 and TRBJ2-3): DAGVTQSPTHLIKTRGQQVTLRCSPKSGHDTVSWYQQALGQGPQFIFQYYEEEERQRGNFPDRFSGHQFPNYSSELNVNALLLGDSALYLCASSWRAGSTDTQYFGPGTRLTVL.

This clone was picked up a small number of times. Written as DNA, the CDR3 is TGTGCCACCTTGACCGCGGGCCCTGAAGCTTTCTTT. Residues: CATLTAGPEAFF. V gene TRBV6-5 combines with J gene TRBJ1-1; D is unclear. This CDR3 is 12 amino acids long. With 10 bases removed from V and 6 bases from J, the gap between germline ends came to 15 bases. Germline assignment: CDR1 MNHEY and CDR2 SVGAGI.

The chain carries TRBV13 and TRBJ2-3, with 11 nucleotides matching TRBD2. V shed 5 bases, J shed 1 base, and the junction held 2 bases outside the gene matches. This CDR3 contains 15 residues. Germline V lookup: CDR1 PRHDT, CDR2 FYEKMQ (reference sequence). The CDR3 nucleotides are TGTGCCAGCAGCGTACTAGCGGGGGGCACAGATACGCAGTATTTT. It translates to CASSVLAGGTDTQYF.

The V gene is TRBV28, the J gene TRBJ1-5; D uncertain. CDR1 MDHEN and CDR2 SYDVKM come from the germline V gene. The CDR3 loop spans 12 amino acids. V was cut by 7 bases and J by 5 bases, with 9 bases left in between. The CDR3 bases are TGTGCCAGCATGAGACAAGATCAGCCCCAGCATTTT. Encoded protein: CASMRQDQPQHF.